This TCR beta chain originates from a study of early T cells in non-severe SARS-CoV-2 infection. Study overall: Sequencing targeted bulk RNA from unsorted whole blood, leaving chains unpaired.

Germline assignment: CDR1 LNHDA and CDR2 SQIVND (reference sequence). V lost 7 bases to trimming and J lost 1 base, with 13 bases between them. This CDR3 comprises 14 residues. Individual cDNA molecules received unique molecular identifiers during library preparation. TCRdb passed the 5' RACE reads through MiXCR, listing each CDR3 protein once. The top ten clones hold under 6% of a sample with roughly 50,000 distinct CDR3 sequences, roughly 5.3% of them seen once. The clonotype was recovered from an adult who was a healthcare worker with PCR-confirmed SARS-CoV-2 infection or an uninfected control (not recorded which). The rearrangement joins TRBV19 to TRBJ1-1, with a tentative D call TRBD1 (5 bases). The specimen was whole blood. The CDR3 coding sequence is TGTGCCAGTATCCCGCGGGGACGGAACACTGAAGCTTTCTTT. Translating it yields CASIPRGRNTEAFF.